This T cell receptor (beta chain) appears in the sequencing data of a study of blood T cells in healthy people across ages (dated by TCRdb to 2014 to 2015). For context, the study as a whole: Template switching captured roughly one uniquely barcoded TCR beta cDNA molecule per two T cells in model experiments. Using deep sequencing normalized with unique cDNA molecular identifiers, the study measured how TCR beta repertoire diversity changes with age. The donors were divided into four age groups: young (average around 16 years), middle-aged (around 37), aged (around 67) and long-lived (about 90). The study analyzed two additional independent replicas of 1 million unique cDNA reads from the same blood draw for two donors, one aged 18 to 30 and one aged 80 or older.

The roughly 39 donors, aged roughly 6 to 100 years, were systemically healthy Caucasian individuals from Russia. Each donor gave roughly 11 milliliters of peripheral blood, drawn into EDTA-treated Vacutainer tubes. Ficoll-Paque density-gradient centrifugation was used to isolate PBMCs, with at least 7 million per sample. Total RNA was extracted from PBMCs with Trizol reagent, with at least 6 micrograms obtained per sample. The percentages of naive CD45RAhigh/CD27high T cells were determined by flow cytometry on a PBMC aliquot from every donor. What the study reported, not specific to this receptor: The long-lived group showed more naive CD4+ T cells, fewer expanded clones and increased TCR diversity than the aged group, suggesting age selection. As age increased, observed TCR beta diversity per million T cells dropped in a roughly linear way, and a significant reduction was already evident by age roughly 36. Donor CMV infection status was unknown, potentially confounding age-related changes in expanded clonotypes. Total diversity estimates from one million sequenced T cells were considered lower bounds and underestimates. Conclusive comparison of naive and antigen-experienced compartments was prevented by the profiling of bulk unsorted PBMCs. Observed TCR beta diversity correlated strongly with the percentage of naive T cells measured by flow cytometry.

Receptor amplification or capture employed 5' RACE. Sequencing took place on an Illumina HiSeq 2500. A second PCR of roughly 7 to 11 cycles was performed with a sample-barcoded 5' primer and a J-beta primer mix. A template-switch 5' adaptor carrying 12 random nucleotides introduced a unique molecular identifier onto each TCR beta cDNA molecule. At least 3 million CDR3-containing paired-end reads were obtained from each sample. All of the RNA was converted into first-strand cDNA using the Mint cDNA synthesis kit, with a TRBC-specific oligonucleotide serving as the primer. After uracil-DNA glycosylase treatment, a first 18-cycle PCR used universal primers M1SS and BC2_uni_R on all cDNA. The original pipeline was this. For normalization, 1 million high-quality reads were randomly selected from each sample, with every read carrying a distinct molecular identifier. Reads sharing molecular identifiers were discarded rather than binned into consensus sequences. CDR3 identification, clonotype clustering and error correction used MiTCR with a Q25 quality threshold and the strictest error-elimination algorithm. A nonparametric unseen species model using Euler transformation provided a lower-bound estimate of total TCR beta diversity. TCRdb trimmed public reads at Q25 via fastp, called clones via MiXCR and kept in-frame beta chains. A single entry per CDR3 protein holds the most common genes and DNA from its merged rows. The V and J calls here are based on TCRdb, not the publication. Within this sample are almost 550,000 distinct CDR3 sequences, with 24% of them counted one time only. The ten largest clones take up just under 9% of the sample.

The sample holds many counts of this clonotype. Its antigen is not yet known. No much larger clone exists at a distance of one base, and base qualities are not known. Clipping removes 5 bases from V and 8 bases from J, with 12 as the unmatched junction base count. The CDR3 covers 14 residues, taking in both the cysteine and the phenylalanine. The CDR3 DNA has 42 bases and is translated from base 1. The germline V gene yields SQVTM for CDR1 and ANQGSEA for CDR2. A further study also used this sample, focusing on T cells of mothers and their children. As the second paper documents: Donors were nine systemically healthy Caucasian individuals: three mothers and their six children. cDNA synthesis consumed the entire amount of extracted RNA, loaded at approximately 1.4 ug RNA in each 15 ul reaction. In the second PCR, the M1S primer introduced both the sample barcodes and 2-4 random nucleotides. Over 8.5 million TCR beta CDR3 reads came from each mother, compared with about 3 million reads from each child. Thymic selection similarly shapes TCR recombination output in related and unrelated pairs, with minor effect from inherited differences. Normalized repertoire overlap was always slightly but never significantly higher in related than unrelated mother-child pairs. Persistent microchimeric T cell clones were not detected, at a sensitivity of around 100 clones per million clonotypes. Deep NGS was used in the study to compare the TCR beta repertoires of mothers and children and to look for features that separate related mother-child pairs from unrelated individuals. On average, the children were approximately 11 +/- 4 years old, while the mothers were around 42 +/- 4 years old. After adapters were ligated using NEBNext reagents, the libraries underwent 100+100 nt paired-end sequencing on an Illumina HiSeq 2000. To avoid cross-contamination, the mother libraries and the child libraries were prepared a month apart and sequenced in separate runs. For each donor, somewhere between roughly 450,000 and 2,100,000 distinct TCR beta clonotypes were identified. Naive TCR beta clonotypes were estimated from low-frequency clonotypes matched to each donor's FACS-determined naive share, without sorting.

Input material: blood. This sequence uses TRBV29-1 and TRBJ1-2, with 9 bases in between that match TRBD1. The receptor was isolated from a boy aged 5-17 years in good health. CDR3 sequence: CSVPPRQGVWGYTF. The DNA is as follows: TGCAGCGTTCCTCCTCGACAGGGGGTATGGGGCTACACCTTC. When the CDR3 is completed using the reference TRBV29-1 and TRBJ1-2 genes on either side, the full variable domain is SAVISQKPSRDICQRGTSLTIQCQVDSQVTMMFWYRQQPGQSLTLIATANQGSEATYESGFVIDKFPISRPNLTFSTLTVSNMSPEDSSIYLCSVPPRQGVWGYTFGSGTRLTVV.